This TCR beta chain was found in a study of blood T cell repertoires in COVID-19. Data came from immunoSEQ multiplex PCR; TCRdb stores just in-frame clones and leaves some out. This table has approximately 250,000 clones, about 88% appearing once. Germline V CDR1 and CDR2: MGHRA, YSYEKL. The CDR3 contains 19 residues. The J segment lost 2 bases and the V segment lost 1 base, leaving 11 bases of the junction unmatched. This chain joins TRBV4-1 and TRBJ1-5, with TRBD1 identical over 10 bases. This TCR was recovered from a woman between 55 and 75 years old with COVID-19, enrolled during active disease. Sequenced material: peripheral blood. CDR3 amino acids: CASSQAGTGVKGGNQPQHF. The CDR3 DNA reads TGCGCCAGCAGCCAAGCCGGGACAGGGGTCAAAGGAGGCAATCAGCCCCAGCATTTT.